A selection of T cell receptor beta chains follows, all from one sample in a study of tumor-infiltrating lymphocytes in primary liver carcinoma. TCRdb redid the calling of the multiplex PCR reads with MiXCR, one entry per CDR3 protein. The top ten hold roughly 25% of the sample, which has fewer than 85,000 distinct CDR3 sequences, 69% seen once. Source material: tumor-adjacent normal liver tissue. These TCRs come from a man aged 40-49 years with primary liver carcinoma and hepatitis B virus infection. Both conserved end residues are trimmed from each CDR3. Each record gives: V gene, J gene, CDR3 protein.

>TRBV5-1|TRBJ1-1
VSSLDFWGNTEAF
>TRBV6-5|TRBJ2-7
ASSYRASGGYEQY
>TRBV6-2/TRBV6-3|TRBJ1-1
VSNYSPYRVGTEAF
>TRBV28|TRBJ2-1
ASTPASGIYNEQF
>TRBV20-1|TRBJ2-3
SARGGRQLPTSSTDTQY
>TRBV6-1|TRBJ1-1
ASRSTVGAF
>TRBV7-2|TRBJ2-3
ASSIKRTSGSADTQY
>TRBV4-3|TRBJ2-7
ANSQDKGAGDEQY
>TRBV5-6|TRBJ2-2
ASSLKWNTGKLF
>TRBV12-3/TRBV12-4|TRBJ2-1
TSSFWGSSYNEQF
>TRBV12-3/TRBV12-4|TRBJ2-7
ANSLRSSYEQY
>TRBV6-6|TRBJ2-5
ASVGGSQETQY
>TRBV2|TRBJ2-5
ASRFQRQETQY
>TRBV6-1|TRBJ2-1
ANRDGNGQSYIEQF
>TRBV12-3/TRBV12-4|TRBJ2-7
ASGLATGTYEQY